Below are 25 T cell receptor beta chains sequenced from a single sample in a study of beta chain features in type 1 diabetes. Since all of the isolated RNA was reverse transcribed, expressed TCRB transcripts were what got sequenced. Sequencing was performed with immunoSEQ multiplex PCR; in TCRdb, only in-frame clones are kept and a portion is missing. The table has some 220,000 clones, about 11% seen once; the top ten hold over 1%. The sequencing sample was made of central memory CD4+ T cells from blood. The receptor source for this set is a man aged 18 to 30 in good health.

This clone has only a few counts. The chain joins TRBV2 to TRBJ1-5; a weak D match, TRBD1 (5 bases). V shed 6 bases and J shed 3 bases, with 9 bases lying between them. The germline V gene encodes CDR1 SNHLY and CDR2 FYNNEI. The CDR3 runs to 13 residues. CDR3 amino acids: CASRGDANQPQHF. The CDR3 nucleotides are TGTGCCAGCAGGGGGGACGCCAATCAGCCCCAGCATTTT.

This clone has a count of ten or more. V is TRBV7-9 and J is TRBJ2-1; 8 nucleotides match TRBD2. The V segment lost 5 bases and the J segment 8 bases; nucleotides outside the gene matches: 17. The CDR3 has 17 amino acids. Germline V gene lookup returns CDR1 SEHNR and CDR2 FQNEAQ (reference sequence). CDR3 coding DNA: TGTGCCAGCAGCCCGCTCCCGAACGGGAGGGCCAGCGATGAGCAGTTCTTC. Its protein is CASSPLPNGRASDEQFF.

Only a few counts were recorded for this clone. Here the CDR3 reads CASSQSPRTGRTTNEKLFF. Here the CDR3 DNA reads TGCGCCAGCAGTCAATCCCCCCGGACAGGGAGAACAACTAATGAAAAACTGTTTTTT. The V and J genes are TRBV23-1 and TRBJ1-4; 8 bases agree with TRBD1. Being an ORF, TRBV23-1 has a function that is uncertain. The CDR3 totals 19 residues. Trimming cost V 0 bases and J 0 bases; bases outside gene matches: 9.

This clone showed up just a few times. The J gene is TRBJ2-1, the V gene TRBV4-2, with D perhaps given as TRBD1 or TRBD2 (5 bases each). CDR3 length: 14 amino acids. Germline CDR1 and CDR2: LGHNA and YNFKEQ. V lost 5 bases, J lost 5 bases, and 13 bases lay in between. This chain's CDR3 is CASSNRDGNNEQFF. In DNA form, the CDR3 reads TGTGCCAGCAGCAACCGGGACGGGAACAATGAGCAGTTCTTC.

The V and J genes are TRBV27 and TRBJ2-1; TRBD2 might be the D (6 bases). Deletions cut 5 bases from V and 7 bases from J, with 18 bases between. Germline CDR1 reads MNHEY; CDR2 reads SMNVEV (reference sequence). The CDR3 spans 15 residues. CDR3 amino acids: CASSRRRLDWNEQFF. In nucleotides, the CDR3 is TGTGCCAGCAGTCGCCGCCGACTAGATTGGAATGAGCAGTTCTTC.

In its sample, this clone was seen a few times. The chain carries TRBV19 and TRBJ2-7, with D maybe TRBD2 (5 bases). Trimming removed 6 bases from V and 0 bases from J, with 9 bases in between. The V gene's germline CDR1 is LNHDA and CDR2 SQIVND (reference sequence). The CDR3 runs to 13 residues. The CDR3 DNA reads TGTGCCAGTAGGGAACTAGACTCCTACGAGCAGTACTTC. Its translation: CASRELDSYEQYF. The full variable domain, rest sourced from reference TRBV19 and TRBJ2-7, is DGGITQSPKYLFRKEGQNVTLSCEQNLNHDAMYWYRQDPGQGLRLIYYSQIVNDFQKGDIAEGYSVSREKKESFPLTVTSAQKNPTAFYLCASRELDSYEQYFGPGTRLTVT.

In its sample, this clone was seen a few times. The rearrangement links TRBV6-1 to TRBJ2-4; D is possibly TRBD2 (6 bases). V was clipped by 4 bases and J by 1 base, with 8 bases between them. This CDR3 comprises 14 residues. Germline loops: CDR1 MNHNS, CDR2 SASEGT. The CDR3 reads CASSALAAKNIQYF. DNA of the CDR3: TGTGCCAGCAGTGCGCTAGCGGCCAAAAACATTCAGTACTTC.

This rearrangement joins TRBV27 to TRBJ1-1; D ambiguous. V lost 5 bases, J lost 0 bases, and 7 bases lay in between. Germline CDR1 MNHEY, CDR2 SMNVEV (reference sequence). CDR3 length equals 13 residues. CDR3 region: CASSTQMNTEAFF. The DNA for the CDR3 is TGTGCCAGCAGTACCCAGATGAACACTGAAGCTTTCTTT.

This clone was found a few times. This rearrangement joins TRBV2 to TRBJ1-1; 9 bases line up with TRBD1. With V trimmed by 7 bases and J by 6 bases, 3 bases remained unmatched. The CDR3 spans 12 residues. Germline loops: CDR1 SNHLY, CDR2 FYNNEI. The CDR3 DNA follows: TGTGCCAGCAAGGGACAGGGACCTGAAGCTTTCTTT. It specifies CASKGQGPEAFF.

This sequence joins TRBV15 and TRBJ1-1; D call uncertain. The CDR3 is 13 amino acids. Trimming took 0 bases from V and 3 from J, leaving 5 bases between them. Germline V gene sequence: CDR1 LNHNV, CDR2 YYDKDF (reference sequence). The CDR3 DNA reads TGTGCCACCAGCAGAGATCCCTACACTGAAGCTTTCTTT. This encodes CATSRDPYTEAFF.

The gene calls are TRBV30 and TRBJ2-5; no definite D call. V lost 2 bases, J lost 4 bases, and 11 bases lay in between. The CDR3 has 13 amino acids. Germline-derived CDR1 and CDR2 are GTSNPN and SVGIG (reference sequence). CDR3 in DNA: TGTGCCTGGAGTCCTTACCCCAGAGAGACCCAGTACTTC. This gives the protein CAWSPYPRETQYF.

This clone was seen more than once but under ten times. This chain uses TRBV11-2 with TRBJ2-1; D not resolved. Germline loops: CDR1 SGHAT, CDR2 FQNNGV. The V end lost 6 bases, the J end lost 9 bases, and 9 bases lay between the germline ends. This CDR3 comprises 11 residues. The CDR3: CASRIGIEQFF. The CDR3 DNA sequence: TGTGCCAGCAGGATAGGCATTGAGCAGTTCTTC.

V gene TRBV4-3 combines with J gene TRBJ2-3; D ambiguous. Looked up from germline, CDR1 is LGHNA and CDR2 is YSLEER. The CDR3 consists of 12 residues. Between the trimmed V and J ends, which lost 1 base and 5 bases, there was a span of 4 bases. Here the CDR3 reads CASSQARDTQYF. CDR3 in DNA: TGCGCCAGCAGCCAAGCAAGAGATACGCAGTATTTT.

This clone was counted only a few times. The chain employs TRBV30 and TRBJ2-3, with D unclear. The CDR3 loop spans 11 amino acids. Germline CDR1 reads GTSNPN; CDR2 reads SVGIG (reference sequence). V lost 0 bases and J lost 5, with 3 bases in between. CDR3 nucleotides: TGTGCCTGGAGTGTACTAGATACGCAGTATTTT. Its translation: CAWSVLDTQYF.

In this sample, this clone turned up a few times. V usage is TRBV9 and J usage is TRBJ2-5; TRBD1 matches 8 bases. The CDR3 runs to 16 residues. The J segment lost 3 bases and the V segment lost 1 base, leaving 8 bases of the junction unmatched. Germline loops: CDR1 SGDLS, CDR2 YYNGEE. CDR3 region: CASSVLFGQGKETQYF. In nucleotides, the CDR3 is TGTGCCAGCAGCGTACTTTTCGGACAGGGAAAAGAGACCCAGTACTTC.

This clone has only a few counts. The chain links TRBV5-1 to TRBJ1-1; possible D gene TRBD1, 5 bases. Trimming removed 0 bases from V and 2 bases from J, with 11 bases in between. The germline V gene encodes CDR1 SGHRS and CDR2 YFSETQ. This CDR3 has 15 residues. This CDR3 reads CASSLEGAFNTEAFF. The DNA for the CDR3 is TGCGCCAGCAGCTTGGAAGGGGCCTTCAACACTGAAGCTTTCTTT.

This clone has at least ten counts. The chain carries TRBV7-9 and TRBJ2-6; perhaps D is TRBD1 or TRBD2 (5 bases each). V lost 1 base and J 5 bases, leaving 12 bases between the germline ends. The CDR3 spans 16 residues. Germline CDR1 and CDR2: SEHNR and FQNEAQ (reference sequence). CDR3 loop: CASSLGDGARANVLTF. CDR3 nucleotide sequence: TGTGCCAGCAGCTTAGGGGACGGCGCCCGGGCCAACGTCCTGACTTTC.

The chain carries TRBV20-1 and TRBJ2-1, with a tentative D call TRBD2 (6 bases). CDR1 and CDR2 (germline): DFQATT, SNEGSKA (reference sequence). The ends were cut back, 0 bases at V and 12 bases at J, with 9 bases in the middle. The CDR3 contains 11 residues. The CDR3 sequence is CSARETSSQFF. CDR3 nucleotides: TGCAGTGCTAGAGAGACTAGTTCGCAGTTCTTC.

The rearrangement uses TRBV4-2 and TRBJ1-4; D uncertain. Germline assignment: CDR1 LGHNA and CDR2 YNFKEQ. Trimming left V 0 bases short and J 3 bases short, with 8 bases between. This CDR3 comprises 15 residues. The CDR3, as DNA: TGTGCCAGCAGCCAAGATAGGACCTCTAATGAAAAACTGTTTTTT. This gives the protein CASSQDRTSNEKLFF.

This clone was seen a few times. The chain links TRBV4-3 to TRBJ2-1, with 7 bases that match TRBD2. The CDR3 is made up of 14 amino acids. With 7 bases clipped from V and 0 bases from J, the junction kept 3 bases outside the gene matches. Per the germline V gene, CDR1 is LGHNA and CDR2 is YSLEER. The CDR3 DNA sequence: TGCGCCAGCAAGGTAGCGGGCTCCTACAATGAGCAGTTCTTC. Encoded protein: CASKVAGSYNEQFF.

This clone was seen just once. The genes are TRBV30 and TRBJ2-3; TRBD2 agrees at 7 bases. The CDR3 contains 14 residues. V lost 2 bases, J lost 4 bases, and 6 bases stayed unmatched. Germline V lookup: CDR1 GTSNPN, CDR2 SVGIG (reference sequence). Here the CDR3 reads CAWSRGRDADTQYF. In DNA, the CDR3 is TGTGCCTGGAGTCGGGGGAGGGATGCAGATACGCAGTATTTT.

The chain couples TRBV7-2 to TRBJ2-3, with D perhaps TRBD1 or TRBD2 (5 bases each). The CDR3 runs 16 residues. Trimming removed 4 bases from V and 1 base from J, with 15 bases in between. CDR1 and CDR2 (germline): SGHTA, FQGNSA. In DNA form, the CDR3 reads TGTGCCAGCAGCTCCCCGAGGGGAAGGGGCACAGATACGCAGTATTTT. Its translation: CASSSPRGRGTDTQYF.

This chain links TRBV5-4 with TRBJ2-5; 11 nucleotides agree with TRBD2. Germline V lookup: CDR1 SGHNT, CDR2 YYREEE (reference sequence). V shed 4 bases and J 7 bases; nucleotides not matched to a gene: 12. The CDR3 extends over 16 amino acids. CDR3 bases: TGTGCCAGCAGCGCGACTAGCGGGAATACCGAGGGGACCCAGTACTTC. It codes for CASSATSGNTEGTQYF.

The chain joins TRBV19 to TRBJ1-1, with D possibly matching TRBD1 (5 bases). Trimming cost V 8 bases and J 2 bases, with 18 bases left between them. Germline V gene lookup returns CDR1 LNHDA and CDR2 SQIVND (reference sequence). This CDR3 has 15 amino acids. The DNA of the CDR3 is TGTGCCAGTTGGAAGTGGGGCAAAGGTAACACTGAAGCTTTCTTT. Protein product: CASWKWGKGNTEAFF.

In its sample, this clone was seen a few times. The gene calls are TRBV7-2 and TRBJ2-6, with 8 bases fitting TRBD1. Losses at the gene ends were 10 bases for V and 1 base for J; bases not matched to a gene: 3. CDR1 is SGHTA, CDR2 FQGNSA, per germline. This CDR3 is built from 14 residues. Here the CDR3 reads CAIDRGSGANVLTF. The CDR3 DNA follows: TGTGCCATCGACAGGGGATCTGGGGCCAACGTCCTGACTTTC. The full variable domain, completed using reference TRBV7-2 and TRBJ2-6, is GAGVSQSPSNKVTEKGKDVELRCDPISGHTALYWYRQSLGQGLEFLIYFQGNSAPDKSGLPSDRFSAERTGGSVSTLTIQRTQQEDSAVYLCAIDRGSGANVLTFGAGSRLTVL.